Sequencing of this T cell receptor beta chain was carried out in a study of beta chain features in type 1 diabetes. Broader study findings: When Type 1 diabetes patients were examined, their TCRB CDR3s proved moderately but significantly shorter in all four CD4+ subsets.

This CDR3 is built from 15 residues. Looked up from germline, CDR1 is MDHEN and CDR2 is SYDVKM. The ends were cut back, 2 bases at V and 3 bases at J, with 13 bases in the middle. The isolated RNA, all of it, was reverse transcribed, so expressed TCRB transcripts were what got sequenced. Average reads for naive, central memory and regulatory T cell samples were roughly 3.5 million. This table comes from immunoSEQ multiplex PCR, and its TCRdb copy is limited to in-frame clones, with some not included. The sample includes 150,000 to 180,000 clones, 10% of them seen just once. This clone was seen a handful of times. As yet, its antigen is unknown.

Material: central memory CD4+ T cells from blood. The receptor comes from a man under 40 with type 1 diabetes. The V and J genes are TRBV28 and TRBJ1-1; D is ambiguous. As DNA, the CDR3 is TGTGCCAGCAGTTTAAACGCGGGAGGCGACACTGAAGCTTTCTTT. It is translated as CASSLNAGGDTEAFF. Full variable domain (missing parts from reference TRBV28 and TRBJ1-1): DVKVTQSSRYLVKRTGEKVFLECVQDMDHENMFWYRQDPGLGLRLIYFSYDVKMKEKGDIPEGYSVSREKKERFSLILESASTNQTSMYLCASSLNAGGDTEAFFGQGTRLTVV.